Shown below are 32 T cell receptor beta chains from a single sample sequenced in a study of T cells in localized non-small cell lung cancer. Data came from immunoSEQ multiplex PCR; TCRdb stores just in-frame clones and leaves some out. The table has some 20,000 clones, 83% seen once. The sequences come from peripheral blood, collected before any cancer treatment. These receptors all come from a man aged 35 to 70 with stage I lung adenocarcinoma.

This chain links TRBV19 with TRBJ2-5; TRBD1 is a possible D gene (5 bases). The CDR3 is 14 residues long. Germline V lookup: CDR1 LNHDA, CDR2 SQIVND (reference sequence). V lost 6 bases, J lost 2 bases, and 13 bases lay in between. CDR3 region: CASSNRIPQETQYF. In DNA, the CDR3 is TGTGCCAGTAGCAACAGGATCCCGCAAGAGACCCAGTACTTC.

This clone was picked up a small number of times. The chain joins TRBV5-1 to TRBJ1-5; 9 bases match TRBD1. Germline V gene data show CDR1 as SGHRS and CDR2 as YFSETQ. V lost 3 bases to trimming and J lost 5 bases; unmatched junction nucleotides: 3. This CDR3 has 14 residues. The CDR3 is CASSWGTGHQPQHF. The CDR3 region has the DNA TGCGCCAGCAGCTGGGGGACAGGGCATCAGCCCCAGCATTTT.

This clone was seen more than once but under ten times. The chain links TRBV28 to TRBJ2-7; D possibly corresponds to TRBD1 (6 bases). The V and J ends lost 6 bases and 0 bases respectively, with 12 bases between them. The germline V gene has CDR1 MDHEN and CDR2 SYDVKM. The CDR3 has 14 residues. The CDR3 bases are TGTGCCAGCAGAGAGACAGGTACCTCCTACGAGCAGTACTTC. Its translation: CASRETGTSYEQYF.

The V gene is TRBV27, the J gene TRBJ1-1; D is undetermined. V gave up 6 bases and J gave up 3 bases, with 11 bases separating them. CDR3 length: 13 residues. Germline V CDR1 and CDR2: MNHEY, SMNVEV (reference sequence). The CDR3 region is CASRGLGDTEAFF. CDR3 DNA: TGTGCCAGCAGGGGGTTAGGAGACACTGAAGCTTTCTTT.

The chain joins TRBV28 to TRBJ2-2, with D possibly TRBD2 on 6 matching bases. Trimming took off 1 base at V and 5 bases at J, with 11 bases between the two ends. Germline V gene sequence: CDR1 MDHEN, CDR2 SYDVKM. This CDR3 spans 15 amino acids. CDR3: CASSLSVEGTGELFF. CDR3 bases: TGTGCCAGCAGTTTATCGGTGGAGGGGACCGGGGAGCTGTTTTTT. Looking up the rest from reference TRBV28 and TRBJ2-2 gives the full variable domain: DVKVTQSSRYLVKRTGEKVFLECVQDMDHENMFWYRQDPGLGLRLIYFSYDVKMKEKGDIPEGYSVSREKKERFSLILESASTNQTSMYLCASSLSVEGTGELFFGEGSRLTVL.

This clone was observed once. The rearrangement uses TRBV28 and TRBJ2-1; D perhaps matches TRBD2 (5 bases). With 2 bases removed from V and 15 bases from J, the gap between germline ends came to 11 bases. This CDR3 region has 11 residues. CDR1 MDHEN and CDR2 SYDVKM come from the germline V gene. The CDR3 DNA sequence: TGTGCCAGCAGTTTAGAGGGTAGCAGGTTCTTC. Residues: CASSLEGSRFF.

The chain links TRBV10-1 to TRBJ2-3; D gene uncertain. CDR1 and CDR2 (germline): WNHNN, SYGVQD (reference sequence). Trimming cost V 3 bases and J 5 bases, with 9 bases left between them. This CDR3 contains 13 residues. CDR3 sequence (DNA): TGCGCCAGCAGTGAACCATCCCGAGATACGCAGTATTTT. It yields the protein CASSEPSRDTQYF.

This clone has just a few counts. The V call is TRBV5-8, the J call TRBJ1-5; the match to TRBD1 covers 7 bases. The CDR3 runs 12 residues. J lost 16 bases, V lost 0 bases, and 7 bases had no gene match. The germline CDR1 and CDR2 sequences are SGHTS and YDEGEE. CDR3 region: CASSLDGGQHHF. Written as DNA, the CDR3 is TGTGCCAGCAGCTTGGACGGGGGACAGCATCATTTT. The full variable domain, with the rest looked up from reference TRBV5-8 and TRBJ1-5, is EAGVTQSPTHLIKTRGQQATLRCSPISGHTSVYWYQQALGLGLQFLLWYDEGEERNRGNFPPRFSGRQFPNYSSELNVNALELEDSALYLCASSLDGGQHHFGDGTRLSIL.

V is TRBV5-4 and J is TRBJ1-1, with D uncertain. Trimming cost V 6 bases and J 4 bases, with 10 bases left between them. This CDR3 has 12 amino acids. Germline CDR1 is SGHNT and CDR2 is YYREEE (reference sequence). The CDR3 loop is CASTLPGTEAFF. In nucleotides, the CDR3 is TGTGCCAGCACCCTTCCGGGCACTGAAGCTTTCTTT.

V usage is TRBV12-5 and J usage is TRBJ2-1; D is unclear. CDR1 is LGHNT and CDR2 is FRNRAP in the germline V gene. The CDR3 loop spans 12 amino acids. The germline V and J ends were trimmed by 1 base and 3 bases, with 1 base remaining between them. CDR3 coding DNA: TGTGCTAGTGGTTTGGGCTACAATGAGCAGTTCTTC. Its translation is CASGLGYNEQFF.

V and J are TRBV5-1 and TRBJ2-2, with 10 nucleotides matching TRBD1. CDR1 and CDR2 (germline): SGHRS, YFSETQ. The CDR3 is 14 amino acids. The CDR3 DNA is TGCGCTACTTCCGGGACAGGGGACACCGGGGAGCTGTTTTTT. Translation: CATSGTGDTGELFF.

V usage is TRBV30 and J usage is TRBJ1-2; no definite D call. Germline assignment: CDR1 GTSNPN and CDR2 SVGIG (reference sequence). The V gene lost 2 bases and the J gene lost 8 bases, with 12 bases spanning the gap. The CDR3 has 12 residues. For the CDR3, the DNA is TGTGCCTGGAGTAACTCGGACGGCGGCTACACCTTC. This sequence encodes CAWSNSDGGYTF.

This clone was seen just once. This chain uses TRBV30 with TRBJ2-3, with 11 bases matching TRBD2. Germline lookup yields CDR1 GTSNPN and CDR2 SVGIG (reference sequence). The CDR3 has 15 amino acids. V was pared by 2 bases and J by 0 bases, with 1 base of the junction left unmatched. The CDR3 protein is CAWSLAGGSTDTQYF. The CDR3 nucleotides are TGTGCCTGGAGTCTAGCGGGGGGTAGCACAGATACGCAGTATTTT.

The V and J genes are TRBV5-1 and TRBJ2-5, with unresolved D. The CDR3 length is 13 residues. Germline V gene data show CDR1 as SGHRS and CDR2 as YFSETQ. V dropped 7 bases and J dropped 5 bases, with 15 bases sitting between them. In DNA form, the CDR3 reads TGCGCCAGCTCTGAGATTCGGACGGAGACCCAGTACTTC. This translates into CASSEIRTETQYF.

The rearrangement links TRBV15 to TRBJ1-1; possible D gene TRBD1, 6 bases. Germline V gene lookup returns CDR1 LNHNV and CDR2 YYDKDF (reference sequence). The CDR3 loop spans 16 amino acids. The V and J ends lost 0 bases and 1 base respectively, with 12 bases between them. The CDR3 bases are TGTGCCACCAGCAGAGATCTCGGACAGACGAACACTGAAGCTTTCTTT. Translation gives CATSRDLGQTNTEAFF. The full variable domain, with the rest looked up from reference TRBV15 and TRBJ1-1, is DAMVIQNPRYQVTQFGKPVTLSCSQTLNHNVMYWYQQKSSQAPKLLFHYYDKDFNNEADTPDNFQSRRPNTSFCFLDIRSPGLGDTAMYLCATSRDLGQTNTEAFFGQGTRLTVV.

This chain's CDR3 is CASSLLTEGYNEQFF. In DNA form, the CDR3 reads TGTGCCAGCAGCCTTTTAACGGAGGGTTACAATGAGCAGTTCTTC. This sequence joins TRBV4-2 and TRBJ2-1, with D perhaps matching TRBD2 (6 bases). The germline CDR1 and CDR2 sequences are LGHNA and YNFKEQ. V was pared by 4 bases and J by 4 bases, with 14 bases between. There are 15 residues in the CDR3.

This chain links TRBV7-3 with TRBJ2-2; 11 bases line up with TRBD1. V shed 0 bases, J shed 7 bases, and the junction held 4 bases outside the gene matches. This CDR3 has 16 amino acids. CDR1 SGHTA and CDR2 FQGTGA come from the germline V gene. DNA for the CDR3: TGTGCCAGCAGCTTAACATCGGGGACAGGGGGCGGGGAGCTGTTTTTT. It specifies CASSLTSGTGGGELFF.

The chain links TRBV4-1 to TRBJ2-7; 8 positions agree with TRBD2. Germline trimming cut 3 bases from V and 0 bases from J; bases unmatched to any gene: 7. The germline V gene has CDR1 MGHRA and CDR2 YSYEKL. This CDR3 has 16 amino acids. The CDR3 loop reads CASSHPGGGSSYEQYF. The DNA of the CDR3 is TGCGCCAGCAGCCATCCCGGCGGGGGGAGCTCCTACGAGCAGTACTTC.

The DNA for the CDR3 is TGTGCCAGTCAACATGGGCCCGAATTATCCTATGGCTACACCTTC. Translating gives CASQHGPELSYGYTF. The chain links TRBV28 to TRBJ1-2; D is unclear. The germline CDR1 and CDR2 sequences are MDHEN and SYDVKM. This CDR3 has 15 amino acids. Trimming shortened V by 9 bases and J by 4 bases, and 21 bases separated the two germline ends.

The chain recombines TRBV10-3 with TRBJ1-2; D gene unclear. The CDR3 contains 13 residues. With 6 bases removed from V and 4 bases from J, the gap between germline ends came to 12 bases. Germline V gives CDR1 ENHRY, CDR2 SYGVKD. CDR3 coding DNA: TGTGCCATCAGGGAGAGTGACCGCTATGGCTACACCTTC. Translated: CAIRESDRYGYTF.

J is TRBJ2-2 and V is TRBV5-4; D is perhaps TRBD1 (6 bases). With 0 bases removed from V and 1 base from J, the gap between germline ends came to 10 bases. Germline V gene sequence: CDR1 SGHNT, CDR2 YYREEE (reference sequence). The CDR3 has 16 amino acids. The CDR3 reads CASSLVGTKNTGELFF. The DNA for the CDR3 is TGTGCCAGCAGCTTGGTTGGGACAAAGAACACCGGGGAGCTGTTTTTT.

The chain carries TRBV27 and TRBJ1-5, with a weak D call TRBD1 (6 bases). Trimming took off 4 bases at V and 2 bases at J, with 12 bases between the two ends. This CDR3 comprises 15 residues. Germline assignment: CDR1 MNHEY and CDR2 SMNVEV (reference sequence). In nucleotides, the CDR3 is TGTGCCAGCAGTTCGAACAGGGAGGGCAATCAGCCCCAGCATTTT. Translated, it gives CASSSNREGNQPQHF.

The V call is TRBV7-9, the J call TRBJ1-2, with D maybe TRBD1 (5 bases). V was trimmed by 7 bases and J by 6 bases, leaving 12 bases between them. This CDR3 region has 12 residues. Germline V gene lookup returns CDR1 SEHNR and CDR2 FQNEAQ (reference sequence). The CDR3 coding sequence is TGTGCCAGCACCTCCGGGGGTGATGGCTACACCTTC. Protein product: CASTSGGDGYTF.

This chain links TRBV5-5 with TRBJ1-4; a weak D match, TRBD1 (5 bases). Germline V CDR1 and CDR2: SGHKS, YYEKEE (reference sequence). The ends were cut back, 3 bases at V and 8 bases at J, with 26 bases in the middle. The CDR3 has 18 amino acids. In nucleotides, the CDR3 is TGTGCCAGCAGCTCACCGTCCGGGACCCCTTTTACCGGCGAAAAACTGTTTTTT. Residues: CASSSPSGTPFTGEKLFF.

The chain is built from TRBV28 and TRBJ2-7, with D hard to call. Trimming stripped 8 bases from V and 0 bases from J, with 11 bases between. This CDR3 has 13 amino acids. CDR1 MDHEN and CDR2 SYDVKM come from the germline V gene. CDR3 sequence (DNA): TGTGCCAGCGTAGGATCCCCCTCCTACGAGCAGTACTTC. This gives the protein CASVGSPSYEQYF.

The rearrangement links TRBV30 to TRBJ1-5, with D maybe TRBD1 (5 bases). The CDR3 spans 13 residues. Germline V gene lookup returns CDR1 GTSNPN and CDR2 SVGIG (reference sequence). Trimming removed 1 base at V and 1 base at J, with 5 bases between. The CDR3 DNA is TGTGCCTGGAGTGCAGGGAGCAATCAGCCCCAGCATTTT. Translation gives CAWSAGSNQPQHF.

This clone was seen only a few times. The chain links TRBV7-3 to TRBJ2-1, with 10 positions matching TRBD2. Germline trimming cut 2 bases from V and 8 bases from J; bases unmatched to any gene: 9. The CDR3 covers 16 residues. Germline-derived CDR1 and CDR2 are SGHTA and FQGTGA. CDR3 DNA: TGTGCCAGCAGCTTATCTAGCGGGAGAGGTTACGATGAGCAGTTCTTC. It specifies CASSLSSGRGYDEQFF.

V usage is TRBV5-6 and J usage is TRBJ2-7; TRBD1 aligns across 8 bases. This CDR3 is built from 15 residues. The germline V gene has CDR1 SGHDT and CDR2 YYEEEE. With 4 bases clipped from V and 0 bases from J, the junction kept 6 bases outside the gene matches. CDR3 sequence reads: CASSVRTGISYEQYF. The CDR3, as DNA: TGTGCCAGCAGCGTACGGACAGGGATCTCCTACGAGCAGTACTTC.

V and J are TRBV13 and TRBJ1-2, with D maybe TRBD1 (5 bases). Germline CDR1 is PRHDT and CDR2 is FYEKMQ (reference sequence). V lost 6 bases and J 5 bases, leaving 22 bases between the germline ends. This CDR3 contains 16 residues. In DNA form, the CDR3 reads TGTGCCAGCAGATCGCAGAAGGACATCGGATTGTATGGCTACACCTTC. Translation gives CASRSQKDIGLYGYTF.

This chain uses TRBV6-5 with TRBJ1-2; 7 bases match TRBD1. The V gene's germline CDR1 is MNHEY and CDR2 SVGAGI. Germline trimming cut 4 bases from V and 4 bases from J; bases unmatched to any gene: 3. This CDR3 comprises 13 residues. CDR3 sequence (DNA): TGTGCCAGCAGTTTAGGACAGGCCTATGGCTACACCTTC. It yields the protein CASSLGQAYGYTF.

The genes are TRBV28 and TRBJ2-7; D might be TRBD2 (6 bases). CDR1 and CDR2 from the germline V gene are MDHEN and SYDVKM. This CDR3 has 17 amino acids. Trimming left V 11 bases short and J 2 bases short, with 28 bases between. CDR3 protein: CAPSIRAGPLFPYEQYF. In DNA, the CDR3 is TGTGCCCCTAGTATTCGAGCGGGCCCTCTATTCCCCTACGAGCAGTACTTC.

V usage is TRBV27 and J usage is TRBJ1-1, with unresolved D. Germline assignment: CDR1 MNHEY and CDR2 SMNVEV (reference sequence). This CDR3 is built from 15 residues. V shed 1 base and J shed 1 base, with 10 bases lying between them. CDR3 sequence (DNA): TGTGCCAGCAGTTTATACGCAGACTCGAACACTGAAGCTTTCTTT. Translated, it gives CASSLYADSNTEAFF.